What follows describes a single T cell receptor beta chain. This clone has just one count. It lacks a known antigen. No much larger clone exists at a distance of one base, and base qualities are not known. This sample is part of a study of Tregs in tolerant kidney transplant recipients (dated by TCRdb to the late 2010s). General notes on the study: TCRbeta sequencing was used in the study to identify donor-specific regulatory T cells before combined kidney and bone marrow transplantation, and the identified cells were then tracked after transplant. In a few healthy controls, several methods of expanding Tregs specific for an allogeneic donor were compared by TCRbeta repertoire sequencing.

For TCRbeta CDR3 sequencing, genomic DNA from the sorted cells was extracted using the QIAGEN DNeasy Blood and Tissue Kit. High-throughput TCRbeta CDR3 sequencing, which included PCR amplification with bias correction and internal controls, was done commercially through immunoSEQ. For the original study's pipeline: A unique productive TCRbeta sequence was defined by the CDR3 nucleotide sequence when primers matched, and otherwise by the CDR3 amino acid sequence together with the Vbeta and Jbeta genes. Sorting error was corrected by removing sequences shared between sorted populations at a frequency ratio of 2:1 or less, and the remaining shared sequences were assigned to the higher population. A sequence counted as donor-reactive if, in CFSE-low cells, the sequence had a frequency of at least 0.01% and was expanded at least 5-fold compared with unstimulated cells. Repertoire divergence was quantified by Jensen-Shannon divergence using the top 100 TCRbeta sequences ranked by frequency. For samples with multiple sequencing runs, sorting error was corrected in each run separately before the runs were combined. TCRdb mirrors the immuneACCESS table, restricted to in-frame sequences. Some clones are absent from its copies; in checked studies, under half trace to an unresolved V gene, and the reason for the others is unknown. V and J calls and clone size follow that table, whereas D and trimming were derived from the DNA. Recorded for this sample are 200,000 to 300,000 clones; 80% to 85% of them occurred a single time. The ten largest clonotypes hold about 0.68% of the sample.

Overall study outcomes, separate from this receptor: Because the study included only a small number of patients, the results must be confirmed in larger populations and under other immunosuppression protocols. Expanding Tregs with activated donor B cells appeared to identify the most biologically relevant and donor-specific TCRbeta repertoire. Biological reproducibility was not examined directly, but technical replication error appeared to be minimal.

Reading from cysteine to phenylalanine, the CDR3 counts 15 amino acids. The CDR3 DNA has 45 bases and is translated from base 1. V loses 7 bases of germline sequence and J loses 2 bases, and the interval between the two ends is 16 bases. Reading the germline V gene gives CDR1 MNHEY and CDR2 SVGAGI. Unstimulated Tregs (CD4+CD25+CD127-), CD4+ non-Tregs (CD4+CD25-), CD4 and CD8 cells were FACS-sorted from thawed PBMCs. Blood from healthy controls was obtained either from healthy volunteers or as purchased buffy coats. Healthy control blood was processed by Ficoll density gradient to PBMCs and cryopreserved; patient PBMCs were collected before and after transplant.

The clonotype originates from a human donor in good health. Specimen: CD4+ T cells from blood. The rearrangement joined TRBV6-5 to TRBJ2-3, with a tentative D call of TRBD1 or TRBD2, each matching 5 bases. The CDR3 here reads CASTPRGRDTDTQYF. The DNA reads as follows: TGTGCCAGCACCCCAAGGGGACGGGACACAGATACGCAGTATTTT.